The 13 T cell receptor beta chains listed next were all sequenced from one sample in a study of blood T cell repertoires in COVID-19. Clones were read by immunoSEQ multiplex PCR, and TCRdb kept only the in-frame ones, dropping some. This sample yields almost 350,000 clones, of which roughly 86% are seen a single time; just over 1% belongs to the top ten. The sample consisted of PBMCs or T cells enriched from blood (not recorded which). All receptors come from a woman under 40 who had been exposed to COVID-19.

This clone is a singleton in its sample. V and J are TRBV30 and TRBJ1-1; no clear D gene. Deletions cut 1 base from V and 4 bases from J, with 10 bases between. The length of the CDR3 is 13 residues. CDR1 is GTSNPN and CDR2 is SVGIG in the germline V gene (reference sequence). CDR3 nucleotides: TGTGCCTGGAGTGCGGAGACGGGCACTGAAGCTTTCTTT. This translates into CAWSAETGTEAFF.

This clone has a single count. The J gene is TRBJ1-2, the V gene TRBV14; a possible D gene is TRBD1 (5 bases). CDR3 length: 11 residues. Germline CDR1 SGHDN, CDR2 FVKESK. The ends were cut back, 3 bases at V and 7 bases at J, with 6 bases in the middle. CDR3 sequence reads: CASSHGGGYTF. CDR3 DNA: TGTGCCAGCAGCCACGGGGGTGGCTACACCTTC.

The chain links TRBV6-5 to TRBJ1-1; TRBD1 is a possible D gene (5 bases). This CDR3 spans 12 amino acids. Germline CDR1 and CDR2: MNHEY and SVGAGI. V dropped 4 bases and J dropped 7 bases, with 10 bases sitting between them. CDR3 DNA: TGTGCCAGCAGTTCGGTTGACAGTGAAGCTTTCTTT. Translation gives CASSSVDSEAFF.

This chain joins TRBV6-5 and TRBJ2-7; D perhaps matches TRBD2 (5 bases). Between the trimmed V and J ends, which lost 8 bases and 0 bases, there was a span of 8 bases. The V gene's germline CDR1 is MNHEY and CDR2 SVGAGI. The CDR3 covers 12 residues. The CDR3: CASAGNSYEQYF. The CDR3 coding sequence is TGTGCCAGCGCGGGCAACTCCTACGAGCAGTACTTC.

V and J are TRBV18 and TRBJ2-2; 12 bases agree with TRBD2. V lost 3 bases and J lost 2; bases outside the gene matches: 7. The CDR3 has 18 amino acids. CDR1 and CDR2 from the germline V gene are KGHSH and LQKENI. DNA of the CDR3: TGTGCCAGCTCACCGCAGACTAGCGGGGGATCAAACACCGGGGAGCTGTTTTTT. As protein: CASSPQTSGGSNTGELFF.

The CDR3, as DNA: TGTGCCAGCAGCTTAAGCGGGCTGAGCTCCTACGAGCAGTACTTC. This translates into CASSLSGLSSYEQYF. V usage is TRBV7-2 and J usage is TRBJ2-7; a weak D match, TRBD2 (6 bases). The V and J ends lost 2 bases and 0 bases respectively, with 11 bases between them. Germline values: CDR1 SGHTA, CDR2 FQGNSA. This CDR3 contains 15 residues.

The chain employs TRBV6-5 and TRBJ2-7; tentatively, D is TRBD1 (6 bases). The CDR3 has 14 residues. The germline V gene has CDR1 MNHEY and CDR2 SVGAGI. Trimming took off 6 bases at V and 2 bases at J, with 14 bases between the two ends. The CDR3 bases are TGTGCCAGCAGCTGGACAGATACAACCTACGAGCAGTACTTC. It specifies CASSWTDTTYEQYF.

The V call is TRBV9, the J call TRBJ2-1, with D possibly TRBD2 on 5 matching bases. The germline gives CDR1 SGDLS, CDR2 YYNGEE. Trimming removed 3 bases from V and 2 bases from J, with 6 bases in between. The CDR3 is made up of 13 amino acids. In DNA form, the CDR3 reads TGTGCCAGCAGCGCCGGGACCTACAATGAGCAGTTCTTC. Protein sequence: CASSAGTYNEQFF.

The genes are TRBV5-4 and TRBJ2-3, with 7 bases aligning to TRBD2. Germline CDR1 is SGHNT and CDR2 is YYREEE (reference sequence). The CDR3 is 17 residues long. The J segment lost 0 bases and the V segment lost 0 bases, leaving 7 bases of the junction unmatched. DNA of the CDR3: TGTGCCAGCAGCTTGGCCGTGGGGGGGAGGAGCACAGATACGCAGTATTTT. It codes for CASSLAVGGRSTDTQYF.

The chain is built from TRBV24-1 and TRBJ2-7; 10 nucleotides agree with TRBD1. The CDR3 extends over 14 amino acids. V gave up 6 bases and J gave up 6 bases; unmatched junction bases: 7. Germline loops: CDR1 KGHDR, CDR2 SFDVKD. The CDR3 loop reads CATSSGTGVTEQYF. The CDR3 DNA reads as TGTGCCACCAGTTCCGGGACAGGGGTTACCGAGCAGTACTTC.

The chain recombines TRBV13 with TRBJ2-1; tentatively, D is TRBD2 (5 bases). Trimming stripped 3 bases from V and 2 bases from J, with 14 bases between. The CDR3 extends over 16 amino acids. Germline V gene sequence: CDR1 PRHDT, CDR2 FYEKMQ (reference sequence). CDR3 protein: CASSFLQRTPYNEQFF. CDR3 DNA: TGTGCCAGCAGCTTCCTCCAGCGGACGCCCTACAATGAGCAGTTCTTC.

Details on this clone: At one of its ends the junction is not consistent with the germline gene, which may arise from a read error. The chain links TRBV7-8 to TRBJ1-6; possible D gene TRBD1, 5 bases. The CDR3 loop spans 15 amino acids. Germline loops: CDR1 SGHVS, CDR2 FQNEAQ. The CDR3 region is CASSLDSYYNSPLHF. As DNA, the CDR3 is TGTGCCAGCAGTTTAGACAGCTATTATAATTCACCCCTCCACTTT.

V gene TRBV6-5 combines with J gene TRBJ2-1; D perhaps matches TRBD1 (5 bases). Trimming removed 2 bases from V and 10 bases from J, with 9 bases in between. Germline CDR1 and CDR2: MNHEY and SVGAGI. CDR3 size: 12 residues. Written as DNA, the CDR3 is TGTGCCAGCAGTTACGGGGCTCTGGAGCAGTTCTTC. It translates to CASSYGALEQFF.